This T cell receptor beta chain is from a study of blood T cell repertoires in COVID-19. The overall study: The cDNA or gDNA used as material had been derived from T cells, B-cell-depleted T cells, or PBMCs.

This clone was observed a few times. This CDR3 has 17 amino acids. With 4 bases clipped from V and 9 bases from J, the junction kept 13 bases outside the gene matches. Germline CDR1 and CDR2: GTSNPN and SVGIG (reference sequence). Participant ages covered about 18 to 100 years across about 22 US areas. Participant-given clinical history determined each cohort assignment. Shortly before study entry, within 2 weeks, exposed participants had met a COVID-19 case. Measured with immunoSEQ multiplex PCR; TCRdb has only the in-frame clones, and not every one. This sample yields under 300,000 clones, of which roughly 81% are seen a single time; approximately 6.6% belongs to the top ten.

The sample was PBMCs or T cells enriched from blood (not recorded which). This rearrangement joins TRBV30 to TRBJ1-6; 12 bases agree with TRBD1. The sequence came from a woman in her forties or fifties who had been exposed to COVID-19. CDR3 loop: CAWIEMGQGARSSPLHF. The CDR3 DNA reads TGTGCCTGGATCGAAATGGGACAGGGGGCGAGAAGTTCACCCCTCCACTTT.